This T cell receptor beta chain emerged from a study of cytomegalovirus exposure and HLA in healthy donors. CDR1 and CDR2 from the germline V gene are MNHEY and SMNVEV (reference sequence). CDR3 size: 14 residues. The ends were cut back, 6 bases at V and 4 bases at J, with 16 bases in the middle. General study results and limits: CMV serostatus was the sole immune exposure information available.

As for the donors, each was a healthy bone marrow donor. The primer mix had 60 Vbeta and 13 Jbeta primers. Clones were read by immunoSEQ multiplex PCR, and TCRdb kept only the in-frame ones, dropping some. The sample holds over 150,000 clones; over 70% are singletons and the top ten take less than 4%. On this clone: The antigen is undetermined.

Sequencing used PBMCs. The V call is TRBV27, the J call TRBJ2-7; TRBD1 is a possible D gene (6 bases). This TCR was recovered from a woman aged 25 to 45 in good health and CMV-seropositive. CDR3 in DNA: TGTGCCAGCAGCACCCGGGACACAAGATACGAGCAGTACTTC. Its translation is CASSTRDTRYEQYF.